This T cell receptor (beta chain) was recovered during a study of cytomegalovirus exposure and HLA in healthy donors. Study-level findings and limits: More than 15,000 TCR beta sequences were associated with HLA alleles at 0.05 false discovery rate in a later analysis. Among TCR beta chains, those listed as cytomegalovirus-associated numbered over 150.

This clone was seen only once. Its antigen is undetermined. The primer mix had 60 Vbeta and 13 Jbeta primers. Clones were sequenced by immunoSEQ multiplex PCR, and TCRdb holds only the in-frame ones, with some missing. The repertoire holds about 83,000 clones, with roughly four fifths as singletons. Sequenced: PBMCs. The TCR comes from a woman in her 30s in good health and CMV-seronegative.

CDR3 in DNA: TGTGCCAGCGGGACAGGGGCAACAAGGACTGAAGCTTTCTTT. Its protein product is CASGTGATRTEAFF. The genes are TRBV5-4 and TRBJ1-1; 10 bases agree with TRBD1. V was clipped by 7 bases and J by 5 bases; unmatched bases: 8. Per the germline V gene, CDR1 is SGHNT and CDR2 is YYREEE (reference sequence). The CDR3 is 14 residues long. The variable domain in full, with the rest retrieved from reference TRBV5-4 and TRBJ1-1, is ETGVTQSPTHLIKTRGQQVTLRCSSQSGHNTVSWYQQALGQGPQFIFQYYREEENGRGNFPPRFSGLQFPNYSSELNVNALELDDSALYLCASGTGATRTEAFFGQGTRLTVV.